The entry that follows covers one T cell receptor (beta chain) sequence. From germline, CDR1 is MNHNY and CDR2 SVGAGI (reference sequence). Trimming cost V 5 bases and J 4 bases; bases outside gene matches: 10. This CDR3 is built from 16 residues. This sample was taken from a study of blood T cells in healthy people across ages. Sample-barcoded 5' priming and a J-beta primer mix drove a second PCR of roughly 7 to 11 cycles. From the 5' RACE reads, TCRdb called clonotypes with MiXCR, one entry per CDR3 protein. The sample carries around 1,500,000 distinct CDR3 sequences, 42% recorded once. The extraction recovered at least 5 micrograms of total RNA per sample.

Specimen: blood. This TCR derives from a woman younger than 35 in good health. The chain has TRBV6-6 and TRBJ2-3, with 9 bases identical to TRBD1. The CDR3 reads CASSPRQGVMADTQYF. CDR3 coding DNA: TGTGCCAGCAGTCCGAGACAGGGGGTGATGGCAGATACGCAGTATTTT.